This T cell receptor beta chain was sequenced in a study of T-cell memory formation after mild COVID-19. This clonotype was picked up a small number of times. TCRdb reanalysed the 5' RACE reads using MiXCR and keeps one entry per CDR3 protein. The sample has 380,000 or so distinct CDR3 sequences; roughly an eighth are singletons. The V and J ends lost 1 base and 0 bases respectively, with 8 bases between them. This CDR3 spans 15 amino acids. Germline V CDR1 and CDR2: MNHEY, SMNVEV (reference sequence). Input material: PBMCs or a T cell subset sorted from them (not recorded which). V usage is TRBV27 and J usage is TRBJ2-3; D is undetermined. The receptor was derived from a man between 18 and 35 years old who had mild COVID-19 (a few samples of this study predate the infection). Cell type and time point are not known. The CDR3 loop is CASSLWAGSTDTQYF. Here the CDR3 DNA reads TGTGCCAGCAGTTTATGGGCCGGCAGCACAGATACGCAGTATTTT.